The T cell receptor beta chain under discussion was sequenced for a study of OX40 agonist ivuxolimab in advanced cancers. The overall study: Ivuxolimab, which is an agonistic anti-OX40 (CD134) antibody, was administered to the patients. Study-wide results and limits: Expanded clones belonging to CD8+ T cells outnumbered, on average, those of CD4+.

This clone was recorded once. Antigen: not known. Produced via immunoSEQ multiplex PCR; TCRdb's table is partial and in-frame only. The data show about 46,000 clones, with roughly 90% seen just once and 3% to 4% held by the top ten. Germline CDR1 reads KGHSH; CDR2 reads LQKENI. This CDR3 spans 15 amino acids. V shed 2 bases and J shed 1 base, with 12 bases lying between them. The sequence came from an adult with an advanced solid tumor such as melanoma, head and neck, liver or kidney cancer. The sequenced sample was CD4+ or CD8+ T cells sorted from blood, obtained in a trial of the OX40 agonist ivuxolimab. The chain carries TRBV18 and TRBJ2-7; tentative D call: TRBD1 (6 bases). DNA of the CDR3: TGTGCCAGCTCACCAATAGGACAGAGGTCCTACGAGCAGTACTTC. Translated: CASSPIGQRSYEQYF.